Listed below are T cell receptor beta chains from one sample, sequenced in a study of response to subunit inactivated influenza vaccine. TCRdb redid the calling of the RT-PCR reads with MiXCR, one entry per CDR3 protein. Seen here are 710,000 or so distinct CDR3 sequences, approximately 14% observed once, and the top ten hold roughly 10%. The sample in question was PBMCs from blood, obtained 11 to 12 days after vaccination. The receptors were sampled from a middle-aged man who received an inactivated influenza vaccine. Each CDR3 is given with its conserved first and last residue. The order of the fields is clone size, CDR3 length, D gene, J gene, V gene, CDR3 DNA, CDR3 protein. A D gene is named only where the DNA matches it firmly. Rows may omit the clone size; those that give it use once, few, many or a size class.

.,13,.,TRBJ1-1,TRBV12-3/TRBV12-4,TGTGCCAGCAGACCAGAACTGAACACTGAAGCTTTCTTT,CASRPELNTEAFF
.,13,.,TRBJ1-1,TRBV5-1,TGCGCCAGCAGTCCCCACTCCGGCAGTGAAGCTTTCTTT,CASSPHSGSEAFF
.,15,.,TRBJ1-2,TRBV5-1,TGCGCCAGCAGCCGCGACGGGCGGAATAACTATGGCTACACCTTC,CASSRDGRNNYGYTF
few,13,.,TRBJ2-3,TRBV29-1,TGCAGCGTTCTTGCGTGGTACACAGATACGCAGTATTTT,CSVLAWYTDTQYF
few,15,TRBD1,TRBJ2-5,TRBV18,TGTGCCAGCTTCTTACGACAGGGCGATCAAGAGACCCAGTACTTC,CASFLRQGDQETQYF
.,11,.,TRBJ2-1,TRBV28,TGTGCCAGCGGAGTTGCAAATGAGCAGTTCTTC,CASGVANEQFF
.,12,.,TRBJ2-5,TRBV7-2,TGTGCCAGCAGCTTAGCAAGTCAGACCCAGTACTTC,CASSLASQTQYF
few,15,.,TRBJ1-2,TRBV9,TGTGCCAGCAGCCCCGGACAGTCGCCGGGCTATGGCTACACCTTC,CASSPGQSPGYGYTF
few,12,.,TRBJ1-2,TRBV2,TGTGCCAGCAGTGTTGAGCTCTATGGCTACACCTTC,CASSVELYGYTF
.,15,.,TRBJ2-6,TRBV12-3/TRBV12-4,TGTGCCAGCAGCCCCGGCTTTCCTGGGGCCAACGTCCTGACTTTC,CASSPGFPGANVLTF
.,15,.,TRBJ1-5,TRBV12-3/TRBV12-4,TGTGCCAGCAGTTGGACAGCGGGGGTGAATCAGCCCCAGCATTTT,CASSWTAGVNQPQHF
few,17,TRBD1,TRBJ2-1,TRBV7-6,TGTGCCAGCAGCTTAGCCACAGGGGGTTCTACTTACAATGAGCAGTTCTTC,CASSLATGGSTYNEQFF
few,14,TRBD1,TRBJ1-5,TRBV5-1,TGCGCCAGCAGCTCGGGACAGTTCAATCAGCCCCAGCATTTT,CASSSGQFNQPQHF
.,14,TRBD2,TRBJ2-5,TRBV7-2,TGTGCCAGCAGCTTCCTCACTAGCGGACCACACCAGTACTTC,CASSFLTSGPHQYF
.,17,TRBD1,TRBJ2-1,TRBV7-2,TGTGCCAGCAGCCACAAGATGTCGGGACAGGGCTACAATGAGCAGTTCTTC,CASSHKMSGQGYNEQFF
many,14,.,TRBJ2-3,TRBV7-6,TGCGCCAGCAGCCCGAGGGCGTCCACAGATACGCAGTATTTT,CASSPRASTDTQYF
few,15,TRBD2,TRBJ2-1,TRBV28,TGTGCCAGCAGAACCCACTTAGCGGGGGGTAATGAGCAGTTCTTC,CASRTHLAGGNEQFF
many,13,.,TRBJ2-1,TRBV6-2/TRBV6-3,TGTGCCAGCAGCTCCGGGACCACGGGCGAGCAGTTCTTC,CASSSGTTGEQFF
.,15,.,TRBJ2-1,TRBV19,TGTGCCAGTAGTATACGCGGGACTCCTTTAAATGAGCAGTTCTTC,CASSIRGTPLNEQFF
few,15,TRBD2,TRBJ2-1,TRBV29-1,TGCAGCGTTGAAGATTGGTCTAGCGGGACTTATGAGCAGTTCTTC,CSVEDWSSGTYEQFF
few,12,.,TRBJ2-5,TRBV20-1,TGCAGTGCTATGACAGGACAAGAGACCCAGTACTTC,CSAMTGQETQYF
few,15,TRBD1,TRBJ2-2,TRBV24-1,TGTGCCACGGGGACAGCCCAAAGTTATTCCGGGGAGCTGTTTTTT,CATGTAQSYSGELFF
few,12,.,TRBJ2-5,TRBV20-1,TGCAGTGCTAGGGAGAATCTACTGACGGCCCACTTC,CSARENLLTAHF
.,14,TRBD1,TRBJ1-2,TRBV6-5,TGTGCCAGCAGTCACCAGGGGGCCGAGTATGGCTACACCTTC,CASSHQGAEYGYTF
.,14,.,TRBJ2-3,TRBV6-1,TGTGCCAGCAGCAGGACAGTCCTCACAGATACGCAGTATTTT,CASSRTVLTDTQYF
.,15,TRBD1,TRBJ2-1,TRBV6-1,TGTGCCAGCACCCCGGACAGGGTCTCCTACAATGAGCAGTTCTTC,CASTPDRVSYNEQFF
.,12,.,TRBJ2-2,TRBV20-1,TGCGGTTGGGCAACGAACACCGGGGAGCTGTTTTTT,CGWATNTGELFF
few,13,.,TRBJ2-5,TRBV3-1,TGTGCCAGCAGCCAAGATCGAGGGACTCCTATTTACTTC,CASSQDRGTPIYF
.,14,TRBD1,TRBJ2-1,TRBV10-2,TGCGCCAGCAGTGAGGGGACAGGCTGGAATGAGCAGTTCTTC,CASSEGTGWNEQFF
few,14,TRBD1,TRBJ1-2,TRBV7-2,TGTGCCAGCAGCTTAGGGACAGGTATCGGTGGCTACACCTTC,CASSLGTGIGGYTF
many,15,TRBD1,TRBJ2-6,TRBV5-6,TGTGCCAGCACCAAGACAGGGACCGGGGCCAACGTCCTGACTTTC,CASTKTGTGANVLTF
few,12,.,TRBJ2-1,TRBV11-2,TGTGCCAGCAGCCCCAGGGTGGGTGAGCAGTTCTTC,CASSPRVGEQFF
.,15,TRBD1,TRBJ1-2,TRBV6-1,TGTGCCAGCACCCAAAACCGGGGACAGGGTATGAGCTACACCTTC,CASTQNRGQGMSYTF
.,16,.,TRBJ1-5,TRBV7-8,TGTGCCAGCAGCTTAGAGGGCGGTGGGCCGGGGCAGCCCCAGCATTTT,CASSLEGGGPGQPQHF
.,14,.,TRBJ1-1,TRBV15,TGTGCCACCAGCAGCGTCCACATGAACACTGAAGCTTTCTTT,CATSSVHMNTEAFF
.,20,.,TRBJ2-1,TRBV4-3,TGCGCCAGCCTTGGTCAGCGAAGGGATACTAGGACCATCTCCTACAATGAGCAGTTCTTC,CASLGQRRDTRTISYNEQFF
few,16,TRBD1,TRBJ2-1,TRBV7-3,TGTGCCAGCAGCTTAAGGCTGGGACAGGGGAACAATGAGCAGTTCTTC,CASSLRLGQGNNEQFF
once,14,.,TRBJ1-1,TRBV7-2,TGTGCCAGCAGCTTCCGGACAAGGAACACTGAAGCTTTCTTT,CASSFRTRNTEAFF
.,14,TRBD2,TRBJ2-5,TRBV10-3,TGTGCCATCAGTGAGGGACTAGCGGGAGAGACCCAGTACTTC,CAISEGLAGETQYF
few,13,.,TRBJ1-6,TRBV11-2,TGTGCCAGCAGCTTACAGGGAGGTTCACCCCTCCACTTT,CASSLQGGSPLHF
.,13,.,TRBJ2-1,TRBV5-5,TGTGCCAGCAGCTTCCCTCCTTCGGATGAGCAGTTCTTC,CASSFPPSDEQFF
few,13,TRBD2,TRBJ2-7,TRBV7-2,TGTGCCAGCAGCCAAGCGGGACCCTACGAGCAGTACTTC,CASSQAGPYEQYF
.,15,TRBD2,TRBJ2-3,TRBV20-1,TGCAGTGCTTCCCGACTAGCGGGGGGTCTAGATACGCAGTATTTT,CSASRLAGGLDTQYF
.,22,TRBD2,TRBJ2-1,TRBV6-4,TGCTGCTGCAGTGCTCGACCTAAAGCGGGGGGACCTTATTCCTACTCCTACAATGAGCAGTTCTTC,CCCSARPKAGGPYSYSYNEQFF